This T cell receptor beta chain appears in the sequencing data of a study of blood T cells in healthy people across ages. The sample holds a few counts of this clonotype. Sample-barcoded 5' priming and a J-beta primer mix drove a second PCR of 7 to 11 cycles. MiXCR, run by TCRdb on the 5' RACE reads, gives a single entry per CDR3 protein. Of about 760,000 distinct CDR3 sequences detected, more than 20% appear once; the ten largest clones hold roughly a tenth. Germline values: CDR1 DFQATT, CDR2 SNEGSKA (reference sequence). The CDR3 loop spans 13 amino acids. Trimming removed 3 bases at V and 1 base at J, with 4 bases between. This sample was shared with a second study, whose subject was T cells of mothers and their children.

The TCR was taken from a boy younger than 18 in good health. Sequencing was done on a sample of blood. The gene calls are TRBV20-1 and TRBJ2-6; D uncertain. Here the CDR3 reads CSASQSGANVLTF. In DNA form, the CDR3 reads TGCAGTGCTAGCCAGTCTGGGGCCAACGTCCTGACTTTC.